Presented here are 30 T cell receptor beta chains from one specimen sequenced in a study of blood T cell repertoires in COVID-19. This table comes from immunoSEQ multiplex PCR, and its TCRdb copy is limited to in-frame clones, with some not included. This sample has 60,000 to 70,000 clones; 80% to 85% occur once, and the top ten carry 35% to 50%. Sample: peripheral blood. The receptors were gathered from a human donor in a cohort sampled during active COVID-19.

The chain uses TRBV14 and TRBJ2-5; a weak D match, TRBD1 (5 bases). This CDR3 comprises 15 residues. V dropped 1 base and J dropped 7 bases, with 16 bases sitting between them. Germline V gives CDR1 SGHDN, CDR2 FVKESK. The DNA of the CDR3 is TGTGCCAGCAGCCAAGTGGAGAACAGGCTGGCGACCCAGTACTTC. Protein sequence: CASSQVENRLATQYF.

V is TRBV27 and J is TRBJ1-4; the D is unclear. Germline V lookup: CDR1 MNHEY, CDR2 SMNVEV (reference sequence). The CDR3 sequence is 15 residues long. Trimming cost V 6 bases and J 4 bases, with 15 bases left between them. CDR3 amino acids: CASRMYAVNNEKLFF. For the CDR3, the DNA is TGTGCCAGCAGAATGTACGCGGTCAATAATGAAAAACTGTTTTTT. Using reference TRBV27 and TRBJ1-4 for the parts outside the CDR3, the full variable domain is EAQVTQNPRYLITVTGKKLTVTCSQNMNHEYMSWYRQDPGLGLRQIYYSMNVEVTDKGDVPEGYKVSRKEKRNFPLILESPSPNQTSLYFCASRMYAVNNEKLFFGSGTQLSVL.

This clone was seen a few times. The genes are TRBV7-3 and TRBJ1-6; a possible D gene is TRBD1 (6 bases). Trimming removed 0 bases from V and 3 bases from J, with 6 bases in between. The CDR3 spans 15 residues. The germline V gene encodes CDR1 SGHTA and CDR2 FQGTGA. The CDR3 loop is CASSLTRGYNSPLHF. In DNA form, the CDR3 reads TGTGCCAGCAGCTTAACCAGGGGCTATAATTCACCCCTCCACTTT.

This clone came up a few times. CDR3 amino acids: CATSRGRGGYTF. The CDR3 DNA reads TGTGCCACCAGTCGGGGGAGAGGTGGCTACACCTTC. This rearrangement joins TRBV24-1 to TRBJ1-2; tentative D call: TRBD1 (5 bases). The CDR3 is 12 residues long. Between the trimmed V and J ends, which lost 6 bases and 7 bases, there was a span of 11 bases. Germline V gene sequence: CDR1 KGHDR, CDR2 SFDVKD.

The rearrangement links TRBV30 to TRBJ1-3, with D perhaps matching TRBD1 (5 bases). Germline V gene lookup returns CDR1 GTSNPN and CDR2 SVGIG (reference sequence). The V end lost 3 bases, the J end lost 4 bases, and 7 bases lay between the germline ends. CDR3 size: 12 residues. The chain's CDR3 is CAWRGGGNTIYF. CDR3 bases: TGTGCCTGGAGGGGGGGAGGAAACACCATATATTTT.

The chain employs TRBV7-8 and TRBJ2-3, with D possibly TRBD2 on 5 matching bases. CDR1 is SGHVS, CDR2 FQNEAQ, per germline. CDR3 size: 15 residues. Between the trimmed V and J ends, which lost 1 base and 8 bases, there was a span of 16 bases. For the CDR3, the DNA is TGTGCCAGCAGCTTAGGAGGGTGGGGTGTTGCTACGCAGTATTTT. Translated, it gives CASSLGGWGVATQYF.

V gene TRBV15 combines with J gene TRBJ2-5; 11 nucleotides match TRBD1. Per germline, CDR1 LNHNV and CDR2 YYDKDF (reference sequence). The ends lost 1 base at V and 3 bases at J; junction bases unmatched: 4. The CDR3 spans 16 residues. This CDR3 reads CATSRGGGQGEETQYF. CDR3 nucleotides: TGTGCCACCAGCAGAGGAGGGGGACAGGGGGAAGAGACCCAGTACTTC.

The CDR3 coding sequence is TGTGCCACCAGTGACCCAGGGGGCAATCAGCCCCAGCATTTT. It translates to CATSDPGGNQPQHF. The chain joins TRBV24-1 to TRBJ1-5, with D perhaps TRBD1 (6 bases). Trimming cost V 4 bases and J 2 bases, with 8 bases left between them. This CDR3 region has 14 residues. In germline, CDR1 is KGHDR, CDR2 SFDVKD.

This rearrangement joins TRBV5-1 to TRBJ1-6; perhaps TRBD1 as D (5 bases). Germline V gives CDR1 SGHRS, CDR2 YFSETQ. V was pared by 4 bases and J by 8 bases, with 34 bases between. The CDR3 sequence is 21 residues long. CDR3 sequence (DNA): TGCGCCAGCAGCCCGAACGGAGGGGTTGCGGGGATAACAACCCCCTATTCACCCCTCCACTTT. This translates into CASSPNGGVAGITTPYSPLHF.

The chain recombines TRBV12-1 with TRBJ1-6. TRBV12-1 is annotated as a pseudogene. CDR3 length equals 18 residues. The CDR3 coding sequence is TGTGCCAGCAGCTTTGATGGGGGGATGACAGCTTGGTTTTCACCCCTCCACTTT. Its protein product is CASSFDGGMTAWFSPLHF.

The genes are TRBV4-3 and TRBJ2-7, with D possibly TRBD1 on 5 matching bases. The CDR3 length is 13 residues. V was cut by 0 bases and J by 3 bases, with 6 bases left in between. Germline lookup yields CDR1 LGHNA and CDR2 YSLEER. In nucleotides, the CDR3 is TGCGCCAGCAGCCAAGACAGGGACTACGAGCAGTACTTC. This translates into CASSQDRDYEQYF.

This clone was counted between two and nine times. At the DNA level, this CDR3 is encoded by other sequences in the same sample as well. The chain recombines TRBV5-6 with TRBJ1-5; no clear D. The V end was cut by 2 bases, the J end by 4 bases, with 4 bases between. The CDR3 runs 12 residues. Per the germline V gene, CDR1 is SGHDT and CDR2 is YYEEEE. CDR3: CASSFLNQPQHF. CDR3 in DNA: TGTGCCAGCAGCTTCTTAAATCAGCCCCAGCATTTT.

The gene calls are TRBV3-1 (or the pseudogene TRBV3-2) and TRBJ1-1, with D possibly matching TRBD1 (5 bases). The CDR3 is 15 residues long. V dropped 4 bases and J dropped 5 bases, with 17 bases sitting between them. Germline V gene sequence: CDR1 LGHDT, CDR2 YNNKEL (reference sequence). CDR3 in DNA: TGTGCCAGCAGCCTATCCACGGTGGGGGGGACTGAAGCTTTCTTT. Protein product: CASSLSTVGGTEAFF.

This chain uses TRBV5-4 with TRBJ2-2; no definite D call. The germline CDR1 and CDR2 sequences are SGHNT and YYREEE (reference sequence). Trimming cost V 5 bases and J 4 bases, with 18 bases left between them. This CDR3 has 16 residues. CDR3 sequence (DNA): TGTGCCAGCAGTCGGAGCGCTATGCGAAGCACCGGGGAGCTGTTTTTT. Amino acid sequence: CASSRSAMRSTGELFF.

V gene TRBV2 combines with J gene TRBJ2-2, with D perhaps TRBD1 (5 bases). The CDR3 consists of 12 residues. Germline V gene data show CDR1 as SNHLY and CDR2 as FYNNEI. Trimming removed 7 bases at V and 5 bases at J, with 8 bases between. CDR3 region: CASTRQTGELFF. CDR3 DNA: TGTGCCAGCACCCGACAGACCGGGGAGCTGTTTTTT.

The chain combines TRBV6-6 with TRBJ2-5; D possibly corresponds to TRBD1 (5 bases). There are 12 residues in the CDR3. Germline V gives CDR1 MNHNY, CDR2 SVGAGI (reference sequence). The V end was cut by 8 bases, the J end by 7 bases, with 14 bases between. CDR3 amino acids: CASSGNSGTQYF. CDR3 in DNA: TGTGCCAGCTCAGGGAACTCAGGGACCCAGTACTTC.

This rearrangement joins TRBV11-2 to TRBJ2-6; D unresolved. This CDR3 contains 19 residues. V was shortened by 1 base and J by 0 bases, with 16 bases between the two germline ends. Germline lookup yields CDR1 SGHAT and CDR2 FQNNGV. The CDR3 reads CASSLAQFTVLSGANVLTF. DNA of the CDR3: TGTGCCAGCAGCTTAGCTCAATTCACAGTGCTCTCTGGGGCCAACGTCCTGACTTTC.

CDR3 protein: CASSLGLAGRSTDTQYF. In nucleotides, the CDR3 is TGTGCCAGCAGCTTGGGACTAGCGGGGCGTAGCACAGATACGCAGTATTTT. The rearrangement links TRBV5-4 to TRBJ2-3, with TRBD2 matching over 11 bases. Trimming at V came to 0 bases and at J to 0 bases, leaving 3 bases not matched to a gene. Looked up from germline, CDR1 is SGHNT and CDR2 is YYREEE (reference sequence). The CDR3 covers 17 residues. The variable domain in full, completed from reference TRBV5-4 and TRBJ2-3, reads ETGVTQSPTHLIKTRGQQVTLRCSSQSGHNTVSWYQQALGQGPQFIFQYYREEENGRGNFPPRFSGLQFPNYSSELNVNALELDDSALYLCASSLGLAGRSTDTQYFGPGTRLTVL.

The J gene is TRBJ2-2, the V gene TRBV27, with D unclear. V was cut by 0 bases and J by 0 bases, with 5 bases left in between. The CDR3 is 15 amino acids. Germline lookup yields CDR1 MNHEY and CDR2 SMNVEV (reference sequence). CDR3 DNA sequence: TGTGCCAGCAGTTTATCTTCTACGAACACCGGGGAGCTGTTTTTT. Amino acid sequence: CASSLSSTNTGELFF.

V gene TRBV7-9 combines with J gene TRBJ2-1, with 7 positions matching TRBD1. Germline CDR1 reads SEHNR; CDR2 reads FQNEAQ (reference sequence). The CDR3 consists of 15 residues. After removal of 4 bases from V and 10 bases from J, the junction contained 13 bases not matched to a gene. In DNA, the CDR3 is TGTGCCAGCAGCTCCGGGGCAGCCGCCAGGGGGGAGCAGTTCTTC. Its protein product is CASSSGAAARGEQFF.

The chain employs TRBV5-1 and TRBJ1-1; D is uncertain. Trimming removed 3 bases from V and 1 base from J, with 10 bases in between. The CDR3 covers 14 residues. Germline CDR1 is SGHRS and CDR2 is YFSETQ. Here the CDR3 DNA reads TGCGCCAGCAGCTCCTTTGACAAGAACACTGAAGCTTTCTTT. It yields the protein CASSSFDKNTEAFF.

This clone turned up a few times. The gene calls are TRBV19 and TRBJ1-2, with TRBD1 matching over 9 bases. From germline, CDR1 is LNHDA and CDR2 SQIVND (reference sequence). The CDR3 loop spans 14 amino acids. V shed 6 bases, J shed 6 bases, and the junction held 8 bases outside the gene matches. The CDR3 spells CASSQQGARNGYTF. DNA of the CDR3: TGTGCCAGTAGCCAACAGGGGGCGCGGAATGGCTACACCTTC. The full variable domain, its missing parts supplied by reference TRBV19 and TRBJ1-2, is DGGITQSPKYLFRKEGQNVTLSCEQNLNHDAMYWYRQDPGQGLRLIYYSQIVNDFQKGDIAEGYSVSREKKESFPLTVTSAQKNPTAFYLCASSQQGARNGYTFGSGTRLTVV.

The chain uses TRBV3-1 (or the pseudogene TRBV3-2) and TRBJ1-2; D unclear. The V end was cut by 1 base, the J end by 0 bases, with 15 bases between. CDR3 length: 17 amino acids. The germline gives CDR1 LGHDT, CDR2 YNNKEL (reference sequence). The CDR3 DNA sequence: TGTGCCAGCAGCCAAGTAGGAGGTTCGAATTCTAACTATGGCTACACCTTC. The encoded protein is CASSQVGGSNSNYGYTF.

The chain links TRBV3-1 (or the pseudogene TRBV3-2) to TRBJ1-6; the D is unclear. The V and J ends lost 2 bases and 10 bases respectively, with 12 bases between them. This CDR3 region has 14 residues. CDR1 is LGHDT, CDR2 YNNKEL, per germline (reference sequence). CDR3 coding DNA: TGTGCCAGCAGCCAAAGACAAAGTCAATCACCCCTCCACTTT. This codes for CASSQRQSQSPLHF.

The chain has TRBV7-6 and TRBJ1-1, with unresolved D. This CDR3 region has 16 residues. V shed 0 bases and J shed 4 bases, with 15 bases lying between them. Per the germline V gene, CDR1 is SGHVS and CDR2 is FNYEAQ. CDR3 sequence reads: CASSLARTGSSTEAFF. DNA for the CDR3: TGTGCCAGCAGCTTAGCGAGGACGGGGAGTAGCACTGAAGCTTTCTTT.

The chain is built from TRBV27 and TRBJ2-5; no clear D gene. The CDR3 totals 14 residues. CDR1 and CDR2 from the germline V gene are MNHEY and SMNVEV (reference sequence). The V end was cut by 1 base, the J end by 4 bases, with 10 bases between. The CDR3 loop is CASSLWAGRETQYF. The CDR3 DNA follows: TGTGCCAGCAGTTTATGGGCAGGAAGAGAGACCCAGTACTTC.

V gene TRBV18 combines with J gene TRBJ1-2; D is undetermined. The CDR3 is 16 amino acids. Trimming took 2 bases from V and 2 from J, leaving 15 bases between them. The V gene's germline CDR1 is KGHSH and CDR2 LQKENI. The CDR3 bases are TGTGCCAGCTCACCATCTAATACCGGGAGAAACTATGGCTACACCTTC. Translated: CASSPSNTGRNYGYTF. The full variable domain, its missing parts supplied by reference TRBV18 and TRBJ1-2, is NAGVMQNPRHLVRRRGQEARLRCSPMKGHSHVYWYRQLPEEGLKFMVYLQKENIIDESGMPKERFSAEFPKEGPSILRIQQVVRGDSAAYFCASSPSNTGRNYGYTFGSGTRLTVV.

This sequence joins TRBV2 and TRBJ1-4; D is uncertain. This CDR3 region has 17 residues. V gave up 6 bases and J gave up 1 base, with 18 bases separating them. In germline, CDR1 is SNHLY, CDR2 FYNNEI. For the CDR3, the DNA is TGTGCCAGCAGCGACATAAACCGGAGGTTAACTAATGAAAAACTGTTTTTT. Translated, it gives CASSDINRRLTNEKLFF.

This clone was counted at least ten times. V and J are TRBV12-3 or TRBV12-4 and TRBJ1-2, with D perhaps matching TRBD1 (5 bases). With 6 bases removed from V and 7 bases from J, the gap between germline ends came to 15 bases. This CDR3 contains 13 residues. The CDR3 DNA reads TGTGCCAGCAGCCCACCCATCAGGGCTGGCTACACCTTC. Its protein is CASSPPIRAGYTF.

The V call is TRBV30, the J call TRBJ1-6, with 9 bases aligning to TRBD1. Trimming at V came to 8 bases and at J to 5 bases, leaving 1 base not matched to a gene. In germline, CDR1 is GTSNPN, CDR2 SVGIG (reference sequence). This CDR3 has 12 residues. CDR3 coding DNA: TGTGCCGGGACAGGGAATAATTCACCCCTCCACTTT. This codes for CAGTGNNSPLHF.